This T cell receptor (beta chain) comes out of a study of beta chain features in type 1 diabetes. Study-wide results and caveats: A pattern of fewer insertions and more deletions at VDJ junctions was seen in type 1 diabetes patients. Among all four CD4+ subsets, Type 1 diabetes patients had TCRB CDR3s that were moderately but significantly shorter.

In all sorted populations, purity surpassed 95%. The study reverse transcribed the entire isolated RNA, so it sequenced expressed TCRB transcripts. TCRdb keeps only in-frame clones here, not all; method: immunoSEQ multiplex PCR. The sample lists 130,000 or so clones; 16% were seen once. Points on this clone: Its antigen is not known.

CDR3 length equals 12 residues. V was pared by 1 base and J by 6 bases, with 5 bases between. Germline CDR1 and CDR2: MGHDK and SYGVNS. The chain is built from TRBV25-1 and TRBJ2-3; the D is unclear. This clonotype originated in a man aged 30 to 39 with type 1 diabetes. Source material: central memory CD4+ T cells from blood. CDR3 coding DNA: TGTGCCAGCAGTGAATCGTATGATACGCAGTATTTT. Its translation: CASSESYDTQYF. Full variable domain (remainder filled in from reference TRBV25-1 and TRBJ2-3): EADIYQTPRYLVIGTGKKITLECSQTMGHDKMYWYQQDPGMELHLIHYSYGVNSTEKGDLSSESTVSRIRTEHFPLTLESARPSHTSQYLCASSESYDTQYFGPGTRLTVL.